This T cell receptor beta chain was sequenced in a study of human T cells and chemical hapten exposure. Study summary: Small differences in pooled library volume mainly drove the variation in TCR yields per sample.

General study findings and limits: There was no change with DPC sensitization in TCRs above 1 in 1000 frequency.

The CDR3 runs 14 residues. Deletions cut 6 bases from V and 1 base from J, with 12 bases between. As the library was built, unique molecular identifiers were attached to individual cDNA molecules. Per the original methods: TCR counts had a median of approximately 96,000 per sample and spanned roughly 20,000 to 690,600. TCRdb re-called the 5' RACE reads with MiXCR, one entry per CDR3 protein. The V and J calls here are based on TCRdb, not the publication. The sample holds 80,000 or so distinct CDR3 sequences, about a sixth seen once. As regards this clonotype: Its antigen is as yet unknown.

Before extraction, the whole blood was not fractionated, and total RNA was taken from it. The receptor comes from a female donor in good health. The rearrangement uses TRBV12-3 or TRBV12-4 and TRBJ1-1, with D tentatively TRBD1 (5 bases). The CDR3 sequence: CASRRGEPNTEAFF. DNA for the CDR3: TGTGCCAGCAGAAGAGGGGAACCGAACACTGAAGCTTTCTTT.